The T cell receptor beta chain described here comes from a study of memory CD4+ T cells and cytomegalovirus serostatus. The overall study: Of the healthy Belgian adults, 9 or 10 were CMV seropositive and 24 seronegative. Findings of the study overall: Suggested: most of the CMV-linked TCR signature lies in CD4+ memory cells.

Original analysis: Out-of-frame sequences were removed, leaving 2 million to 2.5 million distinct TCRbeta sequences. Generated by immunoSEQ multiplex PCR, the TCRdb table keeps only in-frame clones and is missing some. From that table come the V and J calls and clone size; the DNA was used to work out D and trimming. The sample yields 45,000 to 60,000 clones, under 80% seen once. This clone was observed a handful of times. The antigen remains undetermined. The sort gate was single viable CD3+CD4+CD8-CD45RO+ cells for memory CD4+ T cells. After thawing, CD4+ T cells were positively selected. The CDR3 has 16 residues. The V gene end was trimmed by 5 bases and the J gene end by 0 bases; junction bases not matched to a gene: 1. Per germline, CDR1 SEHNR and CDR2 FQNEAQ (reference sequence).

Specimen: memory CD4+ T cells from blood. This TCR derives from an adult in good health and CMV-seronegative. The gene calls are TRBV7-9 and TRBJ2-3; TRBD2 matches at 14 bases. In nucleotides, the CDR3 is TGTGCCAGCAGCCGGACTAGCGGGGGGAGCACAGATACGCAGTATTTT. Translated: CASSRTSGGSTDTQYF.